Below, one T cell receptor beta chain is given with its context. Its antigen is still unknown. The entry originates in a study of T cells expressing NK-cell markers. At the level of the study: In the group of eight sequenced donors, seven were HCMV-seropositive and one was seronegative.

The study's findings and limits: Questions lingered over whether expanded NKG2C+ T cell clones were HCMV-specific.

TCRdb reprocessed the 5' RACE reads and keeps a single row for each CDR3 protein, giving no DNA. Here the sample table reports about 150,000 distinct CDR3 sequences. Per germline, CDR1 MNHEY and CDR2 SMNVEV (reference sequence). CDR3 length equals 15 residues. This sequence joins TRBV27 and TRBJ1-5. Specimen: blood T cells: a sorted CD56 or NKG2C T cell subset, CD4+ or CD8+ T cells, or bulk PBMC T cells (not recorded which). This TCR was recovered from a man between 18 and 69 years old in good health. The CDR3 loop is CASSRHSYSNQPQHF.